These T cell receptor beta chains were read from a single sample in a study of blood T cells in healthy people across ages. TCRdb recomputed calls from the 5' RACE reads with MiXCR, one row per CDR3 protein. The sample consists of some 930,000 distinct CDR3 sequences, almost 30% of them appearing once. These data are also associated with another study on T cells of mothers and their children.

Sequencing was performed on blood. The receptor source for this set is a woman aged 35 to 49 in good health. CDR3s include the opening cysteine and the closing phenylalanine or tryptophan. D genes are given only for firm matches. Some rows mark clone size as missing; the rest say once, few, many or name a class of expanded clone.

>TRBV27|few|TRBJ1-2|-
TGTGCCAGCAGTTTCAGGGGACTATCTAACTATGGCTACACCTTC
CASSFRGLSNYGYTF
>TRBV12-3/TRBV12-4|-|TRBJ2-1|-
TGTGCCAGCAGCAGCACCATTGGGGATGAGCAGTTCTTC
CASSSTIGDEQFF
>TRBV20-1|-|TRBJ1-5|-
TGCAGTGCTAGAGACTGGAGATTGGGCAATCAGCCCCAGCATTTT
CSARDWRLGNQPQHF
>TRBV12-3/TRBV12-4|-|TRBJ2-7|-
TGTGCCAGCAGCCCGACTGGAGGTTACTACGAGCAGAACTTC
CASSPTGGYYEQNF
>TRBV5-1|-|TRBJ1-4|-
TGCGCCAGCAGCTCCGGGGGTTGGGAAAAACTGTTTTTT
CASSSGGWEKLFF
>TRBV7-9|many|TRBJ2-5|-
TGTGCCAGCAGCCAAGTACCTAGAGGGAAAGAGACCCAGTACTTC
CASSQVPRGKETQYF
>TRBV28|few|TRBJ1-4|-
TGTGCCAGCAGTTTCCTCAGGTGGCAGGGAACGGATGAAAAACTGTTTTTT
CASSFLRWQGTDEKLFF
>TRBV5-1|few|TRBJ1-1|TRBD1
TGCGCCAGCAGCTTGACCGGACAGGGGGACACTGAAGCTTTCTTT
CASSLTGQGDTEAFF
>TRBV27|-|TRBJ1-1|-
TGTGCCAGCAGACACGGGGAAACTGAAGCTTTCTTT
CASRHGETEAFF
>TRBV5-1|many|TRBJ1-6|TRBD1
TGCGCCAGCAGCCCGACAGGGGAAATCAATAATTCACCCCTCCACTTT
CASSPTGEINNSPLHF
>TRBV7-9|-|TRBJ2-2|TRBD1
TGTGCCAGCAGCTTAGAGACTGGGACAGCAAACACCGGGGAGCTGTTTTTT
CASSLETGTANTGELFF
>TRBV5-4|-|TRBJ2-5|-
TGTGTCAGCAGCTTAAGGGGAAACCAAGAGACCCAGTACTTC
CVSSLRGNQETQYF
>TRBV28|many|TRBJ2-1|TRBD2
TGTGCCACCACCCGGGGGGGTATAAATGAGCAGTTCTTC
CATTRGGINEQFF
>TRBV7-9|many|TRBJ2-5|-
TGTGCCAGCAGCTTAGAGAGTGGGGGGACCCAGTACTTC
CASSLESGGTQYF
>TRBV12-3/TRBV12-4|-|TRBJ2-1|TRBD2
TGTGCCAGCATCCCGGGACTAAAGTACAATGAGCGGTTCTTC
CASIPGLKYNERFF
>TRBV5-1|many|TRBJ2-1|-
TGCGCCAGCAGCCCCCTTGGAACCAACAATGAGCAGTTCTTC
CASSPLGTNNEQFF
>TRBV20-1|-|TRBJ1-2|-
TGCAGTGCTAGGGACCGCCAAACTTACGACCATGGCTACACCTTC
CSARDRQTYDHGYTF
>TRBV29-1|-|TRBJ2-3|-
TGCAGCGTTGAGGGTGCCGCAGATACGCAGTATTTT
CSVEGAADTQYF
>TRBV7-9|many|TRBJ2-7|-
TGTGCCAGCAGCTCTGGAGGTGGAGGGTTCTACGAGCAGTACTTC
CASSSGGGGFYEQYF
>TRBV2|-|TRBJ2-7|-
TGTGCCAGCAGTGATCCCTTCTCAGGTTTGGGCGAGCAGTACTTC
CASSDPFSGLGEQYF
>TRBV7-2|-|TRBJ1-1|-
TGTGCCAGCAGCGAGGTGTCAGGACGGATGAACACTGAAGCTTTCTTT
CASSEVSGRMNTEAFF
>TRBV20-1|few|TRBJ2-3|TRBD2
TGCAGTGCTAGCGAGACTAGCGAAAATGAGCAGTATTTT
CSASETSENEQYF
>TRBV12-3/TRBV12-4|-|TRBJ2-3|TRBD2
TGTGCCAGCAGTTTGTCAGCGGGGGGGACAGATACGCAGTATTTT
CASSLSAGGTDTQYF
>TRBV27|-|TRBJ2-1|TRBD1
TGTGCCAGCGGTGGACAGGCAACCTACAATGAGCAGTTCTTC
CASGGQATYNEQFF
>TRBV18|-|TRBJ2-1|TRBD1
TGTGCCAGCTCCCAGACCACCGGGACAGGGCAATCCTCGGGGCAGTTCTTC
CASSQTTGTGQSSGQFF
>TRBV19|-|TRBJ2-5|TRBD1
TGTGCCAGTATCGGACAGGGGTTAGAGACCCAGTACTTC
CASIGQGLETQYF
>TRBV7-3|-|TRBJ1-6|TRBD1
TGTGCCAGCAGCCGTACAGGGGCGGTTAATTCACCCCTCCACTTT
CASSRTGAVNSPLHF
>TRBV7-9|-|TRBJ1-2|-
TGTGCCAGCAGGGGGGACGGTGCTAACTATGGCTACACCTTC
CASRGDGANYGYTF
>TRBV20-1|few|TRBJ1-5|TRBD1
TGCAGTGCTAGAGGACAGGGGGCGGGCAATCAGCCCCAGCATTTT
CSARGQGAGNQPQHF
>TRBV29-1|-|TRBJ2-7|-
TGCAGCGTTCGGCCGGCGGCCAGGAGGGGATACGAGCAGTACTTC
CSVRPAARRGYEQYF
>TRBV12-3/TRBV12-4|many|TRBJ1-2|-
TGTGCCAGCAGTTTAAGGGGATTGGGCTACACCTTC
CASSLRGLGYTF
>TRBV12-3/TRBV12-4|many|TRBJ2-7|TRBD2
TGTGCCAGCAGTTTATGGATAGCGGGGGCCTCACGTTACGAGCAGTACTTC
CASSLWIAGASRYEQYF
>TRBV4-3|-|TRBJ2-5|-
TGCGCCAGCAGCCAAGATAGAGCTAAGCAAGAGACCCAGTACTTC
CASSQDRAKQETQYF
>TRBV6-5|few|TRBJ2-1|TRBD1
TGTGCCAGCAGTCAGACAGGGGTCCCCTACAATGAGCAGTTCTTC
CASSQTGVPYNEQFF
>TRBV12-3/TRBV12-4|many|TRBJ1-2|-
TGTGCCAGCGGCCTGGAAGGGGGTATTGGCTACACCTTC
CASGLEGGIGYTF
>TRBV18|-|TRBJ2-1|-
TGTGCCAGCTCACCACCGGGTCAATACAATGAGCAGTTCTTC
CASSPPGQYNEQFF